This T cell receptor (beta chain) appears in the sequencing data of a study of blood T cell repertoires in COVID-19 (dated by TCRdb to 2018 to 2020). For the study in its entirety: Collaborator samples came from the United States, Italy and Spain and covered acute and convalescent phases of COVID-19. The material from the prospective study consisted of cDNA or gDNA derived from T cells, B-cell-depleted T cells, or PBMCs. Where available, HLA class I and class II types were taken from metadata supplied by the sample provider and were not determined by assay-based typing. A freely available public database, intended as a resource for researchers studying the immune response to SARS-CoV-2, is where the repertoires were released. The dataset comprised deeply sampled blood TCRbeta repertoires from subjects exposed to, actively infected with, or recovered from COVID-19. The sample metadata nearly always contained a de-identified subject ID, COVID-19 status, age in years and sex. Samples were obtained from the ongoing ImmuneRACE study (first 160 participants) and from 1,200 or so subjects provided by 6 global collaborators.

As concerns this clone: Its antigen is unknown. It has no much larger one-base neighbor in the sample; base qualities were not kept.

The collaborating institutions used their own protocols to collect whole blood in K2EDTA tubes. Collaborator samples were shipped for TCRbeta analysis as frozen whole blood, isolated PBMCs, or DNA extracted from either sample type. Broader findings and caveats from the paper: The quantity of clinical and demographic metadata differed by source and by participant and was supplied without curation.

The immunoSEQ Assay, a bias-controlled multiplex PCR, was used to amplify TCRbeta CDR3 regions from genomic DNA. From the authors' description of their analysis: Nucleated cell counts per sample were estimated from amplification of reference gene primers within the assay. Sequence reads were collapsed and filtered to measure the absolute abundance of every unique TCRbeta CDR3 rearrangement. For each sample, productive Simpson clonality was calculated as the square root of Simpson's diversity index over productive rearrangements. The table was pulled from immuneACCESS by TCRdb, which kept in-frame rearrangements only. Such tables lose some clones; where checked, under half of the loss comes from unresolved V genes, and the rest has no known cause. The D gene and trimming were derived from the DNA, and the V and J assignments and clone size from that table. The table for this sample lists 200,000 to 250,000 clones; around nine tenths of them were counted only once. In total, the top ten clones hold 3% to 3.5% of the sample.

This TCR was sampled from a man aged 55 to 70 with acute or convalescent COVID-19. Sequencing was carried out using peripheral blood.

CDR3 loop: CASSAGLAGGLAKNIQYF. The sequenced DNA is TGTGCCAGCAGTGCGGGACTAGCGGGGGGTCTAGCCAAAAACATTCAGTACTTC. The rearranged segments are TRBV2 and TRBJ2-4, with 15 junctional bases fitting TRBD2. V is cut back by 4 bases and J by 0 bases, with 4 bases in the junction unmatched. The germline V gene supplies CDR1 SNHLY and CDR2 FYNNEI. From cysteine to phenylalanine, the CDR3 is 18 amino acids long. The CDR3 DNA has 54 bases and is translated from base 1.